The clone carrying this TCR beta chain was found many times. The investigators amplified TCR beta CDR3 regions from RNA transcripts. During a first-round RT-PCR of the TCR CDR3, the HTBI primer set was used. TCRdb processed the multiplex PCR reads anew with MiXCR; each CDR3 protein has one entry. The sample gives about 410,000 distinct CDR3 sequences, roughly 14% of which show up once; around a fifth is in the top ten. Losses at the gene ends were 7 bases for V and 3 bases for J; bases not matched to a gene: 7. This CDR3 contains 14 residues. This sample is part of a study of T cells in Graves' hyperthyroidism and ophthalmopathy. Study information: Upon initial diagnosis and before any treatment, peripheral blood was collected.

The chain has TRBV12-3 or TRBV12-4 and TRBJ2-7; TRBD2 agrees at 9 bases. The sequencing input was blood. This TCR derives from a woman aged 30 to 39 with Graves' ophthalmopathy. The CDR3 region is CASKQRGALYEQYF. The CDR3 DNA follows: TGTGCCAGCAAACAGCGGGGGGCTCTCTACGAGCAGTACTTC.